The 25 T cell receptor beta chains in this list originate from one sample, sequenced in a study of CD8 T cells in Susac syndrome. RNA totalling roughly 0.5 to 1 ug underwent reverse transcription with random hexamers. MiXCR was run by TCRdb on the immunoSEQ multiplex PCR reads, yielding one entry per CDR3 protein. The sample lists 200,000 to 250,000 distinct CDR3 sequences, about 95% occurring once. Specimen: CD4+ T cells from PBMCs. The receptors shown here come from a human donor with multiple sclerosis.

The rearrangement uses TRBV11-2 and TRBJ2-5; possibly TRBD1 or TRBD2 for D (5 bases each). With 2 bases removed from V and 4 bases from J, the gap between germline ends came to 14 bases. Per germline, CDR1 SGHAT and CDR2 FQNNGV. This CDR3 is built from 15 residues. The CDR3 region is CASSLRFQGVETQYF. CDR3 sequence (DNA): TGTGCCAGCAGCTTAAGGTTCCAGGGAGTAGAGACCCAGTACTTC. Looking up the rest from reference TRBV11-2 and TRBJ2-5 gives the full variable domain: EAGVAQSPRYKIIEKRQSVAFWCNPISGHATLYWYQQILGQGPKLLIQFQNNGVVDDSQLPKDRFSAERLKGVDSTLKIQPAKLEDSAVYLCASSLRFQGVETQYFGPGTRLLVL.

The chain is built from TRBV7-3 and TRBJ2-1; the D gene is possibly TRBD1 (5 bases). V lost 3 bases and J lost 6, with 9 bases in between. Germline CDR1 is SGHTA and CDR2 is FQGTGA. The CDR3 is made up of 13 amino acids. This CDR3 is CASSFQGTNEQFF. The CDR3 nucleotides are TGTGCCAGCAGCTTCCAGGGTACCAATGAGCAGTTCTTC.

The rearrangement links TRBV9 to TRBJ2-2; TRBD2 matches 14 bases. Germline CDR1 reads SGDLS; CDR2 reads YYNGEE. There are 16 residues in the CDR3. J lost 4 bases, V lost 2 bases, and 1 base had no gene match. CDR3 loop: CASSVGTSGGTGELFF. CDR3 nucleotides: TGTGCCAGCAGCGTGGGGACTAGCGGGGGCACCGGGGAGCTGTTTTTT.

V usage is TRBV28 and J usage is TRBJ2-3; 10 nucleotides line up with TRBD2. Per the germline V gene, CDR1 is MDHEN and CDR2 is SYDVKM. V dropped 5 bases and J dropped 8; count of bases not matched to a gene: 10. This CDR3 has 15 residues. This CDR3 is CASSPKREGRSTQYF. The CDR3 DNA reads as TGTGCCAGCAGTCCAAAGCGGGAGGGCCGGTCTACGCAGTATTTT.

The V gene is TRBV2, the J gene TRBJ1-5; the D is unclear. This CDR3 is built from 15 residues. The V gene lost 4 bases and the J gene lost 0 bases, with 10 bases spanning the gap. CDR1 is SNHLY and CDR2 is FYNNEI in the germline V gene. The CDR3 coding sequence is TGTGCCAGCAGTGTTGGTCCGATTAGCAATCAGCCCCAGCATTTT. Translation gives CASSVGPISNQPQHF.

This sequence joins TRBV4-1 and TRBJ1-1; no reliable D call. Per germline, CDR1 MGHRA and CDR2 YSYEKL. Deletions cut 1 base from V and 1 base from J, with 7 bases between. This CDR3 has 14 amino acids. CDR3 sequence: CASSQVGANTEAFF. The CDR3 coding sequence is TGCGCCAGCAGCCAAGTGGGAGCGAACACTGAAGCTTTCTTT.

This chain connects TRBV5-1 to TRBJ2-3; 9 positions match TRBD2. After removal of 0 bases from V and 15 bases from J, the junction contained 11 bases not matched to a gene. The CDR3 consists of 14 residues. Germline loops: CDR1 SGHRS, CDR2 YFSETQ. This chain's CDR3 is CASSLAFDSGGEYF. CDR3 nucleotide sequence: TGCGCCAGCAGCTTGGCCTTCGATAGCGGGGGCGAATATTTT.

This rearrangement joins TRBV12-3 or TRBV12-4 to TRBJ2-3; D is unresolved. The ends were cut back, 2 bases at V and 5 bases at J, with 5 bases in the middle. The CDR3 has 12 amino acids. The CDR3 DNA sequence: TGTGCCAGCAGTTTATGGCTAGATACGCAGTATTTT. Its translation: CASSLWLDTQYF.

The chain recombines TRBV28 with TRBJ2-7; a weak D match, TRBD1 (6 bases). The CDR3 covers 14 residues. Germline loops: CDR1 MDHEN, CDR2 SYDVKM. Trimming left V 5 bases short and J 6 bases short, with 17 bases between. Written as DNA, the CDR3 is TGTGCCAGCAGTCCGGACGGGGAAGGGGGCGAGCAGTACTTC. This sequence encodes CASSPDGEGGEQYF. The variable domain in full, with the rest retrieved from reference TRBV28 and TRBJ2-7, is DVKVTQSSRYLVKRTGEKVFLECVQDMDHENMFWYRQDPGLGLRLIYFSYDVKMKEKGDIPEGYSVSREKKERFSLILESASTNQTSMYLCASSPDGEGGEQYFGPGTRLTVT.

The J gene is TRBJ2-1, the V gene TRBV27; a weak D match, TRBD2 (7 bases). CDR3 length: 14 amino acids. Germline V gives CDR1 MNHEY, CDR2 SMNVEV (reference sequence). V dropped 2 bases and J dropped 8 bases, with 13 bases sitting between them. For the CDR3, the DNA is TGTGCCAGCAGTTTAAAAGGGGGGAGGGATGAGCAGTTCTTC. This gives the protein CASSLKGGRDEQFF.

The rearrangement links TRBV3-1 to TRBJ1-1; D is possibly TRBD1 (5 bases). With 4 bases removed from V and 1 base from J, the gap between germline ends came to 16 bases. CDR3 size: 16 residues. CDR1 is LGHDT, CDR2 YNNKEL, per germline (reference sequence). CDR3 amino acids: CASSPRRRTPNTEAFF. The CDR3 bases are TGTGCCAGCAGCCCTAGACGTCGGACACCGAACACTGAAGCTTTCTTT.

J is TRBJ1-2 and V is TRBV3-1, with D possibly TRBD1 on 6 matching bases. This CDR3 region has 14 residues. CDR1 and CDR2 from the germline V gene are LGHDT and YNNKEL (reference sequence). Trimming took 1 base from V and 7 from J, leaving 13 bases between them. The CDR3 region is CASSQGPGRGGYTF. CDR3 bases: TGTGCCAGCAGCCAAGGACCGGGCAGGGGTGGCTACACCTTC.

The V call is TRBV9, the J call TRBJ2-7; D remains unclear. Germline V gene data show CDR1 as SGDLS and CDR2 as YYNGEE. V gave up 4 bases and J gave up 7 bases, with 15 bases separating them. The CDR3 runs 13 residues. The CDR3 spells CASSPRQASEQYF. CDR3 DNA sequence: TGTGCCAGCAGCCCCCGGCAGGCGTCAGAGCAGTACTTC.

J is TRBJ1-2 and V is TRBV5-6, with D possibly matching TRBD1 (5 bases). Trimming pared 5 bases from V and 5 bases from J, leaving 10 bases between. There are 12 residues in the CDR3. CDR1 is SGHDT and CDR2 is YYEEEE in the germline V gene. For the CDR3, the DNA is TGTGCCAGCAGTAGCAGGGATTATGGCTACACCTTC. Its translation is CASSSRDYGYTF.

The chain employs TRBV18 and TRBJ2-1; 12 bases fit TRBD2. The CDR3 length is 15 residues. CDR1 and CDR2 from the germline V gene are KGHSH and LQKENI. V lost 3 bases to trimming and J lost 11 bases; unmatched junction nucleotides: 8. The CDR3 spells CASSPASGRAKQQFF. The CDR3 coding sequence is TGTGCCAGCTCACCGGCTAGCGGGAGGGCCAAGCAGCAGTTCTTC. Drawing the rest from reference TRBV18 and TRBJ2-1, the complete variable domain is NAGVMQNPRHLVRRRGQEARLRCSPMKGHSHVYWYRQLPEEGLKFMVYLQKENIIDESGMPKERFSAEFPKEGPSILRIQQVVRGDSAAYFCASSPASGRAKQQFFGPGTRLTVL.

This clonotype showed up just once. The chain recombines TRBV3-1 with TRBJ2-1; 12 nucleotides line up with TRBD2. The CDR3 has 16 amino acids. Trimming took 2 bases from V and 4 from J; bases not matched to a gene: 3. Germline V lookup: CDR1 LGHDT, CDR2 YNNKEL (reference sequence). CDR3 region: CASSQSLAGGYNEQFF. CDR3 nucleotides: TGTGCCAGCAGCCAATCACTAGCGGGGGGATACAATGAGCAGTTCTTC.

The chain couples TRBV29-1 to TRBJ1-5; unclear D gene. This CDR3 spans 12 amino acids. From germline, CDR1 is SQVTM and CDR2 ANQGSEA. V was cut by 4 bases and J by 0 bases, with 4 bases left in between. CDR3 region: CSVGNSNQPQHF. The CDR3 nucleotides read TGCAGCGTTGGAAATAGCAATCAGCCCCAGCATTTT.

The chain recombines TRBV27 with TRBJ2-5; 9 positions match TRBD2. The germline V gene encodes CDR1 MNHEY and CDR2 SMNVEV (reference sequence). The junction had 8 bases not matched to a gene; V was cut back by 6 bases and J by 6 bases. This CDR3 region has 14 residues. The CDR3 reads CASRDSGSGKTQYF. The CDR3, as DNA: TGTGCCAGCAGAGATAGCGGGAGTGGGAAGACCCAGTACTTC.

V is TRBV3-1 and J is TRBJ2-3; D not certain. The CDR3 is 13 amino acids. Trimming stripped 0 bases from V and 11 bases from J, with 12 bases between. CDR1 and CDR2 (germline): LGHDT, YNNKEL (reference sequence). The DNA of the CDR3 is TGTGCCAGCAGCCAAGACAGGTCCCCTCGGCAGTATTTT. Amino acid sequence: CASSQDRSPRQYF.

The genes are TRBV20-1 and TRBJ2-1; TRBD2 is a possible D gene (6 bases). The CDR3 length is 14 residues. The germline CDR1 and CDR2 sequences are DFQATT and SNEGSKA (reference sequence). Trimming removed 4 bases at V and 0 bases at J, with 10 bases between. CDR3 nucleotides: TGCAGTGCTACCAGGGACTTCTCCTACAATGAGCAGTTCTTC. It codes for CSATRDFSYNEQFF.

This clonotype appeared a single time. This chain connects TRBV3-1 to TRBJ2-5; no firm D call. Trimming shortened V by 4 bases and J by 5 bases, and 11 bases separated the two germline ends. The CDR3 runs to 13 residues. In germline, CDR1 is LGHDT, CDR2 YNNKEL (reference sequence). In DNA form, the CDR3 reads TGTGCCAGCAGCCGCTCGCGTGACGAGACCCAGTACTTC. Its protein is CASSRSRDETQYF.

In this sample, this clonotype turned up once. This chain links TRBV20-1 with TRBJ2-2, with D perhaps TRBD1 (8 bases). Germline lookup yields CDR1 DFQATT and CDR2 SNEGSKA (reference sequence). V lost 8 bases, J lost 4 bases, and 17 bases lay in between. The CDR3 runs 14 residues. DNA for the CDR3: TGCAGTCCACAGGGGGAGGGGGCCACCGGGGAGCTGTTTTTT. Amino acid sequence: CSPQGEGATGELFF.

The J gene is TRBJ2-7, the V gene TRBV13; possibly TRBD1 for D (6 bases). Per germline, CDR1 PRHDT and CDR2 FYEKMQ (reference sequence). The length of the CDR3 is 13 residues. The V and J ends lost 4 bases and 3 bases respectively, with 10 bases between them. This chain's CDR3 is CASSWDKNYEQYF. The CDR3 DNA reads TGTGCCAGCAGCTGGGACAAAAACTACGAGCAGTACTTC.

The rearrangement joins TRBV6-1 to TRBJ2-1; D is possibly TRBD1 or TRBD2 (7 bases each). The CDR3 is made up of 16 amino acids. Looked up from germline, CDR1 is MNHNS and CDR2 is SASEGT. Trimming removed 7 bases at V and 3 bases at J, with 19 bases between. CDR3 sequence (DNA): TGTGCCAGCAACCCTCGGACAGGCGGGGGCTACAATGAGCAGTTCTTC. Translation: CASNPRTGGGYNEQFF.

The V call is TRBV30, the J call TRBJ1-1; no reliable D call. This CDR3 spans 12 amino acids. CDR1 and CDR2 from the germline V gene are GTSNPN and SVGIG (reference sequence). Trimming shortened V by 5 bases and J by 1 base, and 8 bases separated the two germline ends. CDR3 sequence: CAWAHWNTEAFF. The CDR3, as DNA: TGTGCCTGGGCACACTGGAACACTGAAGCTTTCTTT.